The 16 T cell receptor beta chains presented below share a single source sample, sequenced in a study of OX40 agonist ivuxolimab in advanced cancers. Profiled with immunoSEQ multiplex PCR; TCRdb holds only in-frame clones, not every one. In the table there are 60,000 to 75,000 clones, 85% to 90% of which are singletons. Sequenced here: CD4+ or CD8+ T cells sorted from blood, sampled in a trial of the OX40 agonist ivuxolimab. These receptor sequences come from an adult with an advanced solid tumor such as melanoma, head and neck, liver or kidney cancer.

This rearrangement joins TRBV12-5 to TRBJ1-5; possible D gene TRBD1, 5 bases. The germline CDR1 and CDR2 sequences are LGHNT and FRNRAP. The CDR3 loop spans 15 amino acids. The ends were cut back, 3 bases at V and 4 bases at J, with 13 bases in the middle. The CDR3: CASGFGGSENQPQHF. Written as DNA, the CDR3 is TGTGCTAGTGGTTTTGGGGGTAGTGAAAATCAGCCCCAGCATTTT.

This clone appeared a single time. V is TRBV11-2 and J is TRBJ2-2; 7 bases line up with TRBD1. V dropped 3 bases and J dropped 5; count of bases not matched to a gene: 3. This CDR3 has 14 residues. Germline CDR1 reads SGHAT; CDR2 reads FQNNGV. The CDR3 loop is CASSLPGQTGELFF. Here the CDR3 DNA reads TGTGCCAGCAGCTTGCCGGGACAGACCGGGGAGCTGTTTTTT.

In DNA, the CDR3 is TGTGCCAGCAGTTTAGGGGTAGAGGGTGGCTACACCTTC. Its translation: CASSLGVEGGYTF. The chain recombines TRBV6-6 with TRBJ1-2; a possible D gene is TRBD1 (5 bases). Germline-derived CDR1 and CDR2 are MNHNY and SVGAGI (reference sequence). Trimming left V 4 bases short and J 7 bases short, with 13 bases between. The CDR3 extends over 13 amino acids.

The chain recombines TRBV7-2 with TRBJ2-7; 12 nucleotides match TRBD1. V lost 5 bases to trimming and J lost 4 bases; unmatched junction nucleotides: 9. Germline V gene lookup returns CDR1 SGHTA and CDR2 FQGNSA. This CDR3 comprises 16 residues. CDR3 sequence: CASSGRPGQGAYEQYF. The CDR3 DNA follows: TGTGCCAGCAGCGGGAGGCCGGGACAGGGGGCGTACGAGCAGTACTTC.

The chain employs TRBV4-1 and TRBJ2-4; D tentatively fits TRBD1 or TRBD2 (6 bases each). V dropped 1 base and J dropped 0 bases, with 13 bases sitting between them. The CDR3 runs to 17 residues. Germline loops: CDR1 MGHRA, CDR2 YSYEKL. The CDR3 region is CASSQVRGARAKNIQYF. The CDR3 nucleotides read TGCGCCAGCAGCCAAGTTAGGGGGGCCCGAGCCAAAAACATTCAGTACTTC.

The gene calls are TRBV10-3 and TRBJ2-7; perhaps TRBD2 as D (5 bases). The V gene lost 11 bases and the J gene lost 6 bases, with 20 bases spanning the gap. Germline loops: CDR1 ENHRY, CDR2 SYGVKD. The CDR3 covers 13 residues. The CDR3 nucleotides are TGTGCCTTGCGAGGGATAAACCTAACCGAGCAGTACTTC. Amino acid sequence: CALRGINLTEQYF.

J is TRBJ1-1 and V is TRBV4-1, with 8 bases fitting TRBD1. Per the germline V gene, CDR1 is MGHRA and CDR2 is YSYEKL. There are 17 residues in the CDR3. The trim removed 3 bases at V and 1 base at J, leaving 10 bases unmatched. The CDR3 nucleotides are TGCGCCAGCAGCCAGACTGGACAGGGAGATTGGAACACTGAAGCTTTCTTT. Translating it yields CASSQTGQGDWNTEAFF.

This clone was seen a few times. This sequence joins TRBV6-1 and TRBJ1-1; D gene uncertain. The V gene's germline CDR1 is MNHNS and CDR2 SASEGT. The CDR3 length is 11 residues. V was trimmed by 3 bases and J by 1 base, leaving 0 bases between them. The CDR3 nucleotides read TGTGCCAGCAGTGAGAACACTGAAGCTTTCTTT. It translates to CASSENTEAFF.

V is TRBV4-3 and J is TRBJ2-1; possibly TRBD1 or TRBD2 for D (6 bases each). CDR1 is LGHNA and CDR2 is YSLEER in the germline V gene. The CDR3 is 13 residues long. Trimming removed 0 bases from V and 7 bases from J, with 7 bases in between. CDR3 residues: CASSQEGGNEQFF. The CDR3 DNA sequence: TGCGCCAGCAGCCAAGAAGGGGGGAATGAGCAGTTCTTC.

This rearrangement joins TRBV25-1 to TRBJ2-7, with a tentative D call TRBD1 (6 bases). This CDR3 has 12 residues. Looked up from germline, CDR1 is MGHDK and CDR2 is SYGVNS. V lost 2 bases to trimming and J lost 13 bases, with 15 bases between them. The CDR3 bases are TGTGCCAGCAGTGAAGCCTGGGACATCTATTACTTC. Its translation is CASSEAWDIYYF.

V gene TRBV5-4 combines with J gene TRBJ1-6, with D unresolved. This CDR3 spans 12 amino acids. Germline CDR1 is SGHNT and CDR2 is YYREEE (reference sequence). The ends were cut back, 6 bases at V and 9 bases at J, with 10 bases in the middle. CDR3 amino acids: CASNLVGSPLHF. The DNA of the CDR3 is TGTGCCAGCAACCTGGTTGGTTCACCCCTCCACTTT.

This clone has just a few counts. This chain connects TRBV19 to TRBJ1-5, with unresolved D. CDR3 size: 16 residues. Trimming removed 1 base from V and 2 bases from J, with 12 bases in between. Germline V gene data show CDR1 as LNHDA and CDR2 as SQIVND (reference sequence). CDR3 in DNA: TGTGCCAGTAGTATAGCTCTCTTCCAGGGCAATCAGCCCCAGCATTTT. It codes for CASSIALFQGNQPQHF.

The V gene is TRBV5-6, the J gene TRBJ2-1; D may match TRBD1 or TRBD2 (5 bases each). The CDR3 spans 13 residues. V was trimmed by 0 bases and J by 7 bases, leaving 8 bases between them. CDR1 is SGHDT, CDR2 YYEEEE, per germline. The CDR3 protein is CASSLGQRNEQFF. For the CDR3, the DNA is TGTGCCAGCAGCTTGGGACAGCGGAATGAGCAGTTCTTC. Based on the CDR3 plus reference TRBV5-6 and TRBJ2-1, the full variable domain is DAGVTQSPTHLIKTRGQQVTLRCSPKSGHDTVSWYQQALGQGPQFIFQYYEEEERQRGNFPDRFSGHQFPNYSSELNVNALLLGDSALYLCASSLGQRNEQFFGPGTRLTVL.

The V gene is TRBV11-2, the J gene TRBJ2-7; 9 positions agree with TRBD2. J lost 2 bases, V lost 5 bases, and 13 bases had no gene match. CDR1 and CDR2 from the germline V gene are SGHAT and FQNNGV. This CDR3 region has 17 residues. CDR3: CASSPVSGRTEPYEQYF. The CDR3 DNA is TGTGCCAGCAGCCCCGTGAGCGGGAGGACAGAGCCCTACGAGCAGTACTTC.

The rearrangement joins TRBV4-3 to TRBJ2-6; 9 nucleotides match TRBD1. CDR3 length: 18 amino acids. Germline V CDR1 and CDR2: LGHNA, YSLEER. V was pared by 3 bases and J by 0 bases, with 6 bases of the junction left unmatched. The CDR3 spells CASSHLGQGGSGANVLTF. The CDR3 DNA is TGCGCCAGCAGCCACCTGGGACAGGGTGGCTCTGGGGCCAACGTCCTGACTTTC.

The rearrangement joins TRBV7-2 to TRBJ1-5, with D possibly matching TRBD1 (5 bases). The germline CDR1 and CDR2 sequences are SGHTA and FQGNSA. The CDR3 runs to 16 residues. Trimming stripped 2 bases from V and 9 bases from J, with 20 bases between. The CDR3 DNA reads TGTGCCAGCAGCTTATGGGGCTCGGAGGTTGGGAGGCCCCAGCATTTT. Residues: CASSLWGSEVGRPQHF.